Listed below are T cell receptor beta chains from one sample, sequenced in a study of blood T cell repertoires in COVID-19. Libraries were prepared by immunoSEQ multiplex PCR; TCRdb keeps only in-frame clonotypes and omits some of them. The data hold 300,000 to 400,000 clones, with over 80% observed a single time. Sequences were obtained from PBMCs or T cells enriched from blood (not recorded which). The receptors were sampled from a man in his thirties or forties who had recovered from COVID-19. Both conserved end residues are part of each CDR3. The order of the fields is J gene, D gene, clone size, V gene, CDR3 DNA, CDR3 protein. The D gene is left open where the match is weak. Expanded clones are given a class, and other clones once, few, many or no size at all.

TRBJ2-3 | . | . | TRBV7-2 | TGTGCCAGCAGCGCACTTGGTGGCGGAACCCACACAGATACGCAGTATTTT | CASSALGGGTHTDTQYF
TRBJ1-5 | . | . | TRBV3-1/TRBV3-2 | TGTGCCAGCAGCCAACAGTGGGCAGGGGACCAGCCCCAGCATTTT | CASSQQWAGDQPQHF
TRBJ1-2 | . | few | TRBV4-2 | TGTGCCAGCAGCCAAGATCCCCAGTCCAGGGGCGGCTTTGGCTACACCTTC | CASSQDPQSRGGFGYTF
TRBJ2-7 | TRBD1 | . | TRBV27 | TGTGCCAGCAGGACAGGGAACGAGCAGTACTTC | CASRTGNEQYF
TRBJ1-3 | . | . | TRBV27 | TGTGCCAGCAGTCGAAGTCAGGGGAGCCTTGGAAACACCATATATTTT | CASSRSQGSLGNTIYF
TRBJ1-4 | TRBD1 | . | TRBV30 | TGTGCCTCCCCGACAAAGGCCGGGACAGGGGAAAAACTGTTTTTT | CASPTKAGTGEKLFF
TRBJ1-4 | TRBD1 | . | TRBV19 | TGTGCCAGTAGTATTGCTGGGACAGTCGCAACTAATGAAAAACTGTTTTTT | CASSIAGTVATNEKLFF
TRBJ2-1 | . | . | TRBV2 | TGTGCCGCACCGGGTGAGCAGTTCTTC | CAAPGEQFF
TRBJ2-7 | TRBD2 | . | TRBV27 | TGTGCCAGCAGTCCCTACGGGACTAGCGGGGGGGCGTTACGGGAGCAGTACTTC | CASSPYGTSGGALREQYF
TRBJ2-7 | TRBD1 | once | TRBV18 | TGTGCCAGCTCAAAGGGACAGGGCTACGAGCAGTACTTC | CASSKGQGYEQYF
TRBJ1-1 | TRBD1 | . | TRBV19 | TGTGCCAGTAGTCCTAGGACAGGGGGCGTGAACACTGAAGCTTTCTTT | CASSPRTGGVNTEAFF
TRBJ2-7 | . | . | TRBV11-2 | TGTGCCAGCAGTCACGGACAATCCGAGCAGTACTTC | CASSHGQSEQYF
TRBJ2-7 | . | . | TRBV28 | TGTGCCAGCAGTCCAGGAGGGACCCTCTACGAGCAGTACTTC | CASSPGGTLYEQYF
TRBJ1-6 | . | few | TRBV6-4 | TGTGCCAGCAGTGTCCCCCCGGGGGGGGGTGCCTCCTATAATTCACCCCTCCACTTT | CASSVPPGGGASYNSPLHF
TRBJ1-2 | TRBD1 | once | TRBV12-3/TRBV12-4 | TGTGCCAGCAGCCCGGGACAGGTTCATGGCTACACCTTC | CASSPGQVHGYTF
TRBJ2-3 | TRBD1 | . | TRBV6-6 | TGTGCCAGCAGGAGGGGGACAGGGGAATCGGATACGCAGTATTTT | CASRRGTGESDTQYF
TRBJ1-2 | TRBD1 | . | TRBV20-1 | TGCAGGGGACAGGGGAACTATGGCTACACCTTC | CRGQGNYGYTF
TRBJ2-7 | . | . | TRBV19 | TGTGCCAGTAGTCCTAGGATCTCCTCCTACGAGCAGTACTTC | CASSPRISSYEQYF
TRBJ2-1 | TRBD2 | . | TRBV24-1 | TGTGCCACCAGTGAACCCGGACTAGCGGACAATGAGCAGTTCTTC | CATSEPGLADNEQFF
TRBJ1-6 | TRBD1 | . | TRBV19 | TGTGCCAGTACTATCACTGACAGGGAAGCTTCACCCCTCCACTTT | CASTITDREASPLHF
TRBJ2-7 | . | . | TRBV2 | TGTGCCAGCGGTGGCGAGTACGAGCAGTACTTC | CASGGEYEQYF
TRBJ2-3 | TRBD2 | . | TRBV24-1 | TGTGCCACCAGTGAAGGGCTAGCGGGGGGGCCCTCCACAGATACGCAGTATTTT | CATSEGLAGGPSTDTQYF
TRBJ2-7 | TRBD1 | . | TRBV4-2 | TGTGCCAGCAGCCAAGACCTGGACAGGGTTGGGGGCGAGCAGTACTTC | CASSQDLDRVGGEQYF
TRBJ2-5 | . | . | TRBV10-3 | TGTGCCATCAGTGACAGGGTAGGGGAGACCCAGTACTTC | CAISDRVGETQYF
TRBJ2-5 | TRBD2 | . | TRBV5-1 | TGCGCCAGCAGCCCCCTCCCGGGACTAGAAGAGACCCAGTACTTC | CASSPLPGLEETQYF
TRBJ1-4 | . | . | TRBV12-3/TRBV12-4 | TGTGCCAGCAGCCCTGATCACGGAAAACTGTTTTTT | CASSPDHGKLFF
TRBJ2-7 | TRBD2 | . | TRBV25-1 | TGTGCCAGCAGTGCGACTAGCGGGGGGTCGCAGTACTTC | CASSATSGGSQYF
TRBJ2-5 | TRBD2 | . | TRBV4-1 | TGCGCCAGCAGTCGGACTAGCGGGGAACTGAAGACCCAGTACTTC | CASSRTSGELKTQYF
TRBJ2-5 | . | . | TRBV28 | TGTGCCAGCAGGGGGAGACTACAAGAGACCCAGTACTTC | CASRGRLQETQYF
TRBJ1-6 | TRBD1 | . | TRBV15 | TGTGCCACCAGCAGAGAAATTGGGACAGTGTCTTCACCCCTCCACTTT | CATSREIGTVSSPLHF
TRBJ1-4 | . | . | TRBV6-5 | TGTGCCAGCAGCCCACCCGGGACAACTAATGAAAAACTGTTTTTT | CASSPPGTTNEKLFF
TRBJ2-7 | . | . | TRBV28 | TGTGCCAGCAGTTACGGGGGTGTTTACGAGCAGTACTTC | CASSYGGVYEQYF
TRBJ2-3 | TRBD1 | . | TRBV19 | TGTGCCACTACAGGGGGCGCGGCCGATACGCAGTATTTT | CATTGGAADTQYF
TRBJ2-1 | . | . | TRBV9 | TGTGCCAGCAGCCCGGGACTGTCCTACAATGAGCAGTTCTTC | CASSPGLSYNEQFF
TRBJ2-4 | TRBD1 | . | TRBV5-1 | TGCGCCAGCAGCGATGGGACAGGGAAGGACATTCAGTACTTC | CASSDGTGKDIQYF
TRBJ1-1 | . | few | TRBV27 | TGTGCCAGCAGCAGGGAAAGCATGAACACTGAAGCTTTCTTT | CASSRESMNTEAFF
TRBJ1-4 | TRBD1 | few | TRBV2 | TGTGCCAGCACCGGACAGGACACTCGTACAACTAATGAAAAACTGTTTTTT | CASTGQDTRTTNEKLFF
TRBJ2-7 | . | . | TRBV21-1 | TGTGCCAGCTACGACCAGGCTAGCAATCACGAGCAGTACTTC | CASYDQASNHEQYF
TRBJ2-5 | . | . | TRBV18 | TGTGCCAGCTCCCTCCAAGAGACCCAGTACTTC | CASSLQETQYF
TRBJ2-1 | TRBD2 | . | TRBV5-1 | TGCGCCAGCAGCTTGGAGCGGGGGGGCCGAGATGAGCAGTTCTTC | CASSLERGGRDEQFF
TRBJ2-2 | . | . | TRBV7-9 | TGTGCCAGCAGCCAGGACAGCCTCACCGGGGAGCTGTTTTTT | CASSQDSLTGELFF